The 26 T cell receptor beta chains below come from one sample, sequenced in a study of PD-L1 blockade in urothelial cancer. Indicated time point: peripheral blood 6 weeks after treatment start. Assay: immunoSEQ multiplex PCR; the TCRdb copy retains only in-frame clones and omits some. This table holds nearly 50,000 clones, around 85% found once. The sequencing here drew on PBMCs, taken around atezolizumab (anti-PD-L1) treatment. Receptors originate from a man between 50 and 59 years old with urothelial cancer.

Here the CDR3 reads CASTPTGGYEQYF. The CDR3 nucleotides read TGTGCCAGCACCCCCACGGGGGGTTACGAGCAGTACTTC. The V call is TRBV13, the J call TRBJ2-7; 7 bases align to TRBD2. The CDR3 extends over 13 amino acids. The junction had 7 bases not matched to a gene; V was cut back by 7 bases and J by 4 bases. CDR1 and CDR2 (germline): PRHDT, FYEKMQ (reference sequence).

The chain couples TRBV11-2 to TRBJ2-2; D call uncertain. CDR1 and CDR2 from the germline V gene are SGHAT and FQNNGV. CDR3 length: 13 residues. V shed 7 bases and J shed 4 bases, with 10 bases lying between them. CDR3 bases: TGTGCCAGCACCCGAGTTGGCACCGGGGAGCTGTTTTTT. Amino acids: CASTRVGTGELFF. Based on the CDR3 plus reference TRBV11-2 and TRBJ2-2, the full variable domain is EAGVAQSPRYKIIEKRQSVAFWCNPISGHATLYWYQQILGQGPKLLIQFQNNGVVDDSQLPKDRFSAERLKGVDSTLKIQPAKLEDSAVYLCASTRVGTGELFFGEGSRLTVL.

CDR3 sequence (DNA): TGCGCCAGCAGCTTTGGGGAGGGGCGCCAAGAGACCCAGTACTTC. Amino acids: CASSFGEGRQETQYF. V and J are TRBV5-1 and TRBJ2-5, with 7 positions matching TRBD2. Trimming took 2 bases from V and 1 from J; bases not matched to a gene: 5. The CDR3 loop spans 15 amino acids. Germline-derived CDR1 and CDR2 are SGHRS and YFSETQ.

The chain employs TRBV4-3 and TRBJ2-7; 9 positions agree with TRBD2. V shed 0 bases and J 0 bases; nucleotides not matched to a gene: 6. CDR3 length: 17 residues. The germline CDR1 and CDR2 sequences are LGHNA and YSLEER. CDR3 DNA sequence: TGCGCCAGCAGCCAAGAATTAGCGGGAGTTTCCTCCTACGAGCAGTACTTC. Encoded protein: CASSQELAGVSSYEQYF.

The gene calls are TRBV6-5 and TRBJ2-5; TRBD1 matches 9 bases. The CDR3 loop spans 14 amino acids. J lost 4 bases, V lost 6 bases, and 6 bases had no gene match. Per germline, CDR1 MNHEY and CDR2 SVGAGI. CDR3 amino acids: CASRNRGQGETQYF. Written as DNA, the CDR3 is TGTGCCAGCAGGAACCGGGGACAGGGAGAGACCCAGTACTTC.

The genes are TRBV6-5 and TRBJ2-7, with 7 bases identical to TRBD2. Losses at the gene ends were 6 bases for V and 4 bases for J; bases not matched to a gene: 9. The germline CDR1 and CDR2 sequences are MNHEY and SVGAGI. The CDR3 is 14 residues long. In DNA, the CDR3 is TGTGCCAGCAGACCAGCGGGGCCACAATACGAGCAGTACTTC. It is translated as CASRPAGPQYEQYF.

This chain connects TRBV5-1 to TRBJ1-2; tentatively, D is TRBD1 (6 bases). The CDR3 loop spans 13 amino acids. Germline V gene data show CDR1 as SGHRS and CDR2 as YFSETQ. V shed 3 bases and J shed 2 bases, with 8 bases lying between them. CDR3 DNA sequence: TGCGCCAGCAGCTCCGGACAGAACTATGGCTACACCTTC. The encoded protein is CASSSGQNYGYTF. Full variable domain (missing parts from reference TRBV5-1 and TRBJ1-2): KAGVTQTPRYLIKTRGQQVTLSCSPISGHRSVSWYQQTPGQGLQFLFEYFSETQRNKGNFPGRFSGRQFSNSRSEMNVSTLELGDSALYLCASSSGQNYGYTFGSGTRLTVV.

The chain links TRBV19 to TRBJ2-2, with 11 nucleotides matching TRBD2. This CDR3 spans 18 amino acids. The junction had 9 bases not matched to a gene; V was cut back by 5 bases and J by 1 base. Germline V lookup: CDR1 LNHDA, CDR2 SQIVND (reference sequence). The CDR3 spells CASSLTSGELWNTGELFF. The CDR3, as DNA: TGTGCCAGTAGTCTGACTAGCGGGGAGCTATGGAACACCGGGGAGCTGTTTTTT.

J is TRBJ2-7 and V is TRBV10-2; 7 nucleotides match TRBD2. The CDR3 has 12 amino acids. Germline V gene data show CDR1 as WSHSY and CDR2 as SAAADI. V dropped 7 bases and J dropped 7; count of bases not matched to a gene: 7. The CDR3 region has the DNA TGCGCCAGCACCGGGGGGTATTCTGAGCAGTACTTC. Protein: CASTGGYSEQYF.

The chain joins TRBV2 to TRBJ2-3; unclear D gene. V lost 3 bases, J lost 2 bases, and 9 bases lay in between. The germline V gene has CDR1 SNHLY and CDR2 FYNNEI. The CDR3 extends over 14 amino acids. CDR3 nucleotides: TGTGCCAGCAGTGACAGGTTACCCACAGATACGCAGTATTTT. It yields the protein CASSDRLPTDTQYF.

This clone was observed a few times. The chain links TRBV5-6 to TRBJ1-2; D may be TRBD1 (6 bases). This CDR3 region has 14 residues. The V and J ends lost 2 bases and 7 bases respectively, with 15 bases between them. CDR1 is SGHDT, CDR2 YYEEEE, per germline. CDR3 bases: TGTGCCAGCAGCTTTCGGGCAACAGGGTTTGGCTACACCTTC. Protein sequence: CASSFRATGFGYTF.

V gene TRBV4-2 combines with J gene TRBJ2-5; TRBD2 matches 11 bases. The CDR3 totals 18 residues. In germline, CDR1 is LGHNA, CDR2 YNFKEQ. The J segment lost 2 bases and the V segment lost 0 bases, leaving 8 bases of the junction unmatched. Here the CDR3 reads CASSQERWLAGGQETQYF. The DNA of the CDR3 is TGTGCCAGCAGCCAAGAGCGGTGGCTAGCGGGGGGACAAGAGACCCAGTACTTC.

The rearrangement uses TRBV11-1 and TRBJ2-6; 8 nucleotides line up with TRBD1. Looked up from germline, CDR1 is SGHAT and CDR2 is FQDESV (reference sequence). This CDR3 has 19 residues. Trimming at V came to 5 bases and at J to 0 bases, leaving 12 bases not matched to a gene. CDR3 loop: CASSAGTGHRYSGANVLTF. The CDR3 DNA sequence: TGTGCCAGCAGCGCCGGGACAGGACATAGGTACTCTGGGGCCAACGTCCTGACTTTC.

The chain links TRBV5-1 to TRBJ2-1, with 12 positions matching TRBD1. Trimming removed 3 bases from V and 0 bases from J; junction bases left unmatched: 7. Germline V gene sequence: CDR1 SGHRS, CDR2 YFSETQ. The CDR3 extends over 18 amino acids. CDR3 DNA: TGCGCCAGCAGCTCTGGGACAGGGGGCTCTTTCTCCTACAATGAGCAGTTCTTC. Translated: CASSSGTGGSFSYNEQFF. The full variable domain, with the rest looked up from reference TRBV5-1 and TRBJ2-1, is KAGVTQTPRYLIKTRGQQVTLSCSPISGHRSVSWYQQTPGQGLQFLFEYFSETQRNKGNFPGRFSGRQFSNSRSEMNVSTLELGDSALYLCASSSGTGGSFSYNEQFFGPGTRLTVL.

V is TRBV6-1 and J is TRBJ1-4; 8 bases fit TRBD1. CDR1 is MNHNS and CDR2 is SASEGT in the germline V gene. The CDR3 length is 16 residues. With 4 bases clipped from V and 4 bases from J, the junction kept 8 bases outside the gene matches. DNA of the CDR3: TGTGCCAGCAGTGGATTACAGGGGGAGATTAATGAAAAACTGTTTTTT. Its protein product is CASSGLQGEINEKLFF.

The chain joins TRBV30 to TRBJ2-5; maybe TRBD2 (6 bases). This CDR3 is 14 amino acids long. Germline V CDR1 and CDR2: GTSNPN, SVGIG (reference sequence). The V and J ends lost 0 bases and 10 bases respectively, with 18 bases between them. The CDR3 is CAWSVPGTGERQYF. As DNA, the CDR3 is TGTGCCTGGAGTGTACCTGGGACGGGAGAGCGCCAGTACTTC.

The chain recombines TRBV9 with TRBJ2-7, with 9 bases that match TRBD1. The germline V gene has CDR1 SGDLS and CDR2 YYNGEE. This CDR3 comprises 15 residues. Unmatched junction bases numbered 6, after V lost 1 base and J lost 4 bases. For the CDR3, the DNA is TGTGCCAGCAGCGTATCCGGGACAGGGTCGTACGAGCAGTACTTC. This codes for CASSVSGTGSYEQYF.

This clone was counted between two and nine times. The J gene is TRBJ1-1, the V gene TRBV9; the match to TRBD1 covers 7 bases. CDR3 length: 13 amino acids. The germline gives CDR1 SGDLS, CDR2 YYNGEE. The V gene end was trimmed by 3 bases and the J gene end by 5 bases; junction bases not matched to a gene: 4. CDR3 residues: CASSGLQGTEAFF. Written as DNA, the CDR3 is TGTGCCAGCAGCGGATTACAGGGGACTGAAGCTTTCTTT.

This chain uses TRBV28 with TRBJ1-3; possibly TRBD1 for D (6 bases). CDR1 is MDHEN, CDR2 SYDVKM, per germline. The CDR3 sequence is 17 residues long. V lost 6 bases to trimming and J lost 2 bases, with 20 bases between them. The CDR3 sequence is CASRVDGRGFAGNTIYF. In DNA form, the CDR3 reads TGTGCCAGCAGGGTGGACGGCAGGGGTTTTGCTGGAAACACCATATATTTT.

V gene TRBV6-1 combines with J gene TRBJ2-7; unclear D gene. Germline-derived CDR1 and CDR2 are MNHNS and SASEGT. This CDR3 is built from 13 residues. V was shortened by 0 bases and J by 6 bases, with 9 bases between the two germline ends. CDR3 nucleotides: TGTGCCAGCAGTGAAGCGAGGCCAGCCGAGCAGTACTTC. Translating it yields CASSEARPAEQYF.

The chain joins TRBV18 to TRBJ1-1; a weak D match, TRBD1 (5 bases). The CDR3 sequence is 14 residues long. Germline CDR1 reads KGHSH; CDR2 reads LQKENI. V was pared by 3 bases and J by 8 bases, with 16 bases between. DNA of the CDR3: TGTGCCAGCTCACCCTTGGGCGGGGGGGACGAAGCTTTCTTT. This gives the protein CASSPLGGGDEAFF. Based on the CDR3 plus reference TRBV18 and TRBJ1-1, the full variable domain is NAGVMQNPRHLVRRRGQEARLRCSPMKGHSHVYWYRQLPEEGLKFMVYLQKENIIDESGMPKERFSAEFPKEGPSILRIQQVVRGDSAAYFCASSPLGGGDEAFFGQGTRLTVV.

CDR3 DNA sequence: TGTGCCAGCTCACCAGGGGGGACTAGCGGGGGAAATGAGCAGTTCTTC. Translation gives CASSPGGTSGGNEQFF. The chain carries TRBV18 and TRBJ2-1; 14 positions match TRBD2. V shed 2 bases, J shed 7 bases, and the junction held 4 bases outside the gene matches. The CDR3 consists of 16 residues. Per germline, CDR1 KGHSH and CDR2 LQKENI.

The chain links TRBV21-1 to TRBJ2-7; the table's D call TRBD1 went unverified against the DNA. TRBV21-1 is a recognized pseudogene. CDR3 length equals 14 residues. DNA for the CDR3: TGTGCCAGCACGAACCCCGGGCCCAGGGGCGAGCAGTACTTC. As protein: CASTNPGPRGEQYF.

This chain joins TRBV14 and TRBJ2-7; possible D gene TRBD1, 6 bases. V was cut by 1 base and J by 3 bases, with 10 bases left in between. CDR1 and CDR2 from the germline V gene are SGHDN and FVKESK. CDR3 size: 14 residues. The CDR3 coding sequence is TGTGCCAGCAGCCAAGCCAACAGGGTCTACGAGCAGTACTTC. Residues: CASSQANRVYEQYF.

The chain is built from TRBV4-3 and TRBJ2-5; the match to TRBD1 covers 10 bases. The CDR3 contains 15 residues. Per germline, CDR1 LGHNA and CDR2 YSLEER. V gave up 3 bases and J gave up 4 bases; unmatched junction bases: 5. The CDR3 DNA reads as TGCGCCAGCAGCCAGGGGACAGGGGCGGTAGAGACCCAGTACTTC. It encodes CASSQGTGAVETQYF.

DNA of the CDR3: TGCGCCAGCAGCTTCCAAGGACAGGGGGAAGCCCAGTACTTC. As protein: CASSFQGQGEAQYF. This chain joins TRBV5-1 and TRBJ2-5; TRBD1 aligns across 10 bases. The CDR3 covers 14 residues. V lost 2 bases and J lost 9; bases outside the gene matches: 7. The germline V gene encodes CDR1 SGHRS and CDR2 YFSETQ.